This is a list of T cell receptor beta chains from one sample in a study of T cell responses to AZD1222 COVID-19 vaccine. Repertoires were generated with immunoSEQ multiplex PCR, while TCRdb's copy carries only in-frame clones and drops some. The repertoire has about 150,000 clones, 75% to 95% of them found once; the top ten carry 7% to 9%. Sequenced material: peripheral blood, taken 28 days after the second dose of the MenACWY control vaccine. These TCRs come from an adult who received the MenACWY meningococcal vaccine as a control. Each CDR3 is given with its conserved first and last residue. D genes are given only for firm matches. Where a row states a size, it is once, few, many or the class of an expanded clone; other rows omit it.

TRBD1,-,TRBJ2-7,TRBV7-2,CASSLGGTAYEQYF,TGTGCCAGCAGCTTAGGTGGGACAGCCTACGAGCAGTACTTC
TRBD1,-,TRBJ1-5,TRBV28,CASSSWTGEGQPQHF,TGTGCCAGCAGTTCCTGGACAGGGGAAGGTCAGCCCCAGCATTTT
-,-,TRBJ2-4,TRBV28,CASSLPGPGIAKNIQYF,TGTGCCAGCAGTTTACCGGGACCGGGCATAGCCAAAAACATTCAGTACTTC
-,-,TRBJ1-1,TRBV11-2,CASSPQNRGNTEAFF,TGTGCCAGCAGCCCCCAAAATAGAGGGAACACTGAAGCTTTCTTT
-,few,TRBJ1-5,TRBV7-3,CASSLGSSQPQHF,TGTGCCAGCAGCTTAGGTTCTTCGCAGCCCCAGCATTTT
TRBD1,few,TRBJ1-5,TRBV28,CASSSPAQGGIQPQHF,TGTGCCAGCAGCTCTCCCGCTCAGGGGGGTATTCAGCCCCAGCATTTT
TRBD2,-,TRBJ2-7,TRBV6-2/TRBV6-3,CASSFTTSGGTIKTAQYF,TGTGCCAGCAGTTTCACGACTAGCGGGGGGACCATTAAAACCGCGCAGTACTTC
TRBD2,-,TRBJ2-1,TRBV28,CASSPWTSGNNEQFF,TGTGCCAGCAGCCCTTGGACTAGCGGGAACAATGAGCAGTTCTTC
-,-,TRBJ2-5,TRBV5-1,CASSRSGAGDQETQYF,TGCGCCAGCAGCCGCAGTGGAGCGGGCGACCAAGAGACCCAGTACTTC
-,-,TRBJ2-3,TRBV10-3,CAISGHPTDTQYF,TGTGCCATCAGTGGTCACCCGACAGATACGCAGTATTTT
TRBD2,-,TRBJ2-7,TRBV19,CASTQSGLAGGPSYEQYF,TGTGCCAGTACTCAATCGGGACTAGCGGGAGGCCCTTCCTACGAGCAGTACTTC
-,-,TRBJ1-5,TRBV7-6,CASSLVEGDQPQHF,TGTGCCAGCAGCTTAGTTGAGGGGGATCAGCCCCAGCATTTT
-,-,TRBJ2-2,TRBV7-8,CASTAQGDGELFF,TGTGCCAGCACCGCTCAAGGGGACGGGGAGCTGTTTTTT
-,-,TRBJ2-7,TRBV28,CASSRSSGGSLACEQYF,TGTGCCAGCAGTCGTTCGAGTGGGGGGAGCCTGGCCTGCGAGCAGTACTTC
-,-,TRBJ2-3,TRBV20-1,CSARSGDTQYF,TGCAGTGCTAGATCGGGAGATACGCAGTATTTT
-,-,TRBJ2-2,TRBV4-2,CASSQPPETGGTGELFF,TGTGCCAGCAGCCAACCCCCTGAGACAGGAGGCACCGGGGAGCTGTTTTTT
TRBD2,-,TRBJ2-2,TRBV9,CASSVGLASGELFF,TGTGCCAGCAGCGTAGGACTAGCGTCCGGGGAGCTGTTTTTT
TRBD2,-,TRBJ2-5,TRBV3-1/TRBV3-2,CASSQDSGGQETQYF,TGTGCCAGCAGCCAAGATTCGGGGGGACAAGAGACCCAGTACTTC
TRBD1,-,TRBJ2-7,TRBV11-2,CASSAGTGSYEQYF,TGTGCCAGCAGCGCGGGGACAGGCTCCTACGAGCAGTACTTC
-,-,TRBJ2-2,TRBV5-1,CASSLSLGGTGELFF,TGCGCCAGCAGCTTGAGTCTAGGGGGGACCGGGGAGCTGTTTTTT
TRBD1,-,TRBJ1-2,TRBV19,CASSKGTAPYGYTF,TGTGCCAGTAGTAAGGGGACAGCGCCTTATGGCTACACCTTC
-,few,TRBJ2-2,TRBV12-5,CASGLGGTNTGELFF,TGTGCTAGTGGTTTGGGGGGGACGAACACCGGGGAGCTGTTTTTT
-,-,TRBJ2-7,TRBV7-6,CASSRLGQWPSYEQYF,TGTGCCAGCAGCCGCTTAGGACAGTGGCCCTCCTACGAGCAGTACTTC
-,once,TRBJ1-5,TRBV19,CAITRLYSNQPQHF,TGTGCCATTACACGCTTATATAGCAATCAGCCCCAGCATTTT
TRBD1,-,TRBJ1-4,TRBV5-1,CASSKGTGGDEKLFF,TGCGCCAGCAGCAAAGGGACAGGGGGTGATGAAAAACTGTTTTTT
TRBD1,-,TRBJ1-2,TRBV13,CASSLNRGQGGYTF,TGTGCCAGCAGCTTAAACAGGGGGCAGGGTGGCTACACCTTC
-,-,TRBJ1-2,TRBV3-1/TRBV3-2,CASSQGLRGPSYGYTF,TGTGCCAGCAGCCAGGGTCTGCGGGGGCCGAGCTATGGCTACACCTTC
TRBD2,-,TRBJ2-2,TRBV18,CASSQGLAADLKGLFF,TGTGCCAGCTCACAGGGACTAGCGGCAGACCTCAAGGGGCTGTTTTTT
-,-,TRBJ2-6,TRBV7-9,CASSLAGGFGANVLTF,TGTGCCAGCAGCTTAGCAGGGGGTTTTGGGGCCAACGTCCTGACTTTC
-,-,TRBJ2-7,TRBV28,CASKDSYEQYF,TGTGCCAGCAAGGACAGCTACGAGCAGTACTTC
TRBD2,-,TRBJ2-2,TRBV9,CASSVWREWAGELFF,TGTGCCAGCAGCGTATGGCGGGAGTGGGCCGGGGAGCTGTTTTTT
TRBD1,-,TRBJ2-3,TRBV19,CASRPGTGGSDTQYF,TGTGCCAGCCGACCCGGGACAGGGGGATCAGATACGCAGTATTTT
-,-,TRBJ1-4,TRBV5-1,CASSQGPTNEKLFF,TGCGCCAGCAGCCAGGGGCCGACTAATGAAAAACTGTTTTTT
-,-,TRBJ2-3,TRBV18,CASSLYADTQYF,TGTGCCAGCTCTCTCTATGCAGATACGCAGTATTTT
-,-,TRBJ2-3,TRBV9,CASSVGPSSTDTQYF,TGTGCCAGCAGCGTAGGCCCCTCTAGCACAGATACGCAGTATTTT
TRBD1,-,TRBJ1-2,TRBV5-6,CASSSQGARGYTF,TGTGCCAGCAGCTCACAGGGGGCGAGAGGCTACACCTTC
TRBD1,-,TRBJ1-1,TRBV7-3,CASSPTGGDTEAFF,TGTGCCAGCAGCCCTACAGGGGGGGACACTGAAGCTTTCTTT
TRBD1,-,TRBJ1-6,TRBV6-6,CASSLQLGTGGNSPLHF,TGTGCCAGCAGTCTGCAACTCGGGACAGGGGGCAATTCACCCCTCCACTTT
TRBD2,-,TRBJ2-1,TRBV18,CASSPGLAVNEQFF,TGTGCCAGCTCACCGGGACTAGCGGTAAATGAGCAGTTCTTC
TRBD1,-,TRBJ2-5,TRBV27,CASSLDRRKQETQYF,TGTGCCAGCAGTTTGGACAGGAGAAAACAAGAGACCCAGTACTTC
-,-,TRBJ1-5,TRBV15,CATSRVPGPWQPQHF,TGTGCCACCAGCAGGGTCCCAGGGCCGTGGCAGCCCCAGCATTTT
-,-,TRBJ2-1,TRBV7-8,CASSFDIREQFF,TGTGCCAGCAGCTTTGACATTCGGGAGCAGTTCTTC
-,-,TRBJ1-2,TRBV3-1/TRBV3-2,CASSHPLGRTLYGYTF,TGTGCCAGCAGCCATCCTCTGGGACGGACCCTCTATGGCTACACCTTC
TRBD2,few,TRBJ2-1,TRBV14,CASSPRLGLAGMSSYNEQFF,TGTGCCAGCAGCCCGCGACTCGGACTAGCGGGCATGAGCTCCTACAATGAGCAGTTCTTC
-,-,TRBJ2-1,TRBV9,CASSVGGGSNEQFF,TGTGCCAGCAGCGTAGGGGGTGGGAGCAATGAGCAGTTCTTC
-,-,TRBJ2-2,TRBV19,CASSLSRATGELFF,TGTGCCAGTAGTTTATCCAGGGCCACCGGGGAGCTGTTTTTT
-,-,TRBJ2-4,TRBV14,CASSQDEVSQYF,TGTGCCAGCAGCCAAGATGAGGTTAGCCAGTACTTC
-,-,TRBJ1-2,TRBV4-2,CASSLMGLEYGYTF,TGTGCCAGCAGCCTGATGGGCCTAGAGTATGGCTACACCTTC
TRBD2,-,TRBJ2-1,TRBV18,CASSSLAGESHNEQFF,TGTGCCAGCTCATCATTAGCGGGAGAATCCCACAATGAGCAGTTCTTC
-,-,TRBJ1-5,TRBV6-1,CASSVSRDLVGGNQPQHF,TGTGCCAGCAGTGTGTCCCGGGACCTCGTTGGGGGCAATCAGCCCCAGCATTTT